This TCR beta chain is drawn from a study of prognosis after radiotherapy for stage I lung cancer. Template was genomic DNA; TCR beta CDR3 amplified in two multiplex PCR rounds. First-round PCR, the initial amplification, used primers specific to each TRBV and TRBJ gene. TCRdb analysed the multiplex PCR reads with MiXCR anew, one entry per CDR3 protein. The sample holds over 20,000 distinct CDR3 sequences; about 37% are singletons and the top ten take 62%. Trimming removed 5 bases from V and 2 bases from J, with 17 bases in between. This CDR3 has 15 amino acids. From germline, CDR1 is SGHRS and CDR2 YFSETQ. Ten or more counts support this clonotype.

The sequenced sample was PBMCs, obtained before or after stereotactic body radiation therapy (not recorded which). The chain employs TRBV5-1 and TRBJ2-7; D may correspond to TRBD1 or TRBD2 (5 bases each). The source is a donor aged 50 or older with non-small cell lung cancer. The CDR3 loop is CASRTLTGTTYEQYF. In DNA, the CDR3 is TGCGCCAGCAGAACTCTGACCGGGACGACCTACGAGCAGTACTTC.